The 23 T cell receptor beta chains given below trace back to one sample, sequenced in a study of cytotoxic CD8 clonotypes in ibrutinib-treated CLL. TCRdb's table, derived via immunoSEQ multiplex PCR, lists solely in-frame clones and lacks some. The data show about 250,000 clones, with 60% to 75% seen just once and 15% held by the top ten. Sequences were derived from PBMCs, sampled after 24 months of ibrutinib treatment. The origin of the receptors is a human donor with chronic lymphocytic leukemia.

The V and J genes are TRBV30 and TRBJ1-4; D gene unclear. CDR3 size: 14 residues. The V and J ends lost 3 bases and 5 bases respectively, with 13 bases between them. Germline V gene data show CDR1 as GTSNPN and CDR2 as SVGIG (reference sequence). DNA of the CDR3: TGTGCCTGGAGCCGGACTCCATTAAATGAAAAACTGTTTTTT. The encoded protein is CAWSRTPLNEKLFF.

This chain uses TRBV6-5 with TRBJ1-5; no reliable D call. Germline CDR1 and CDR2: MNHEY and SVGAGI. The CDR3 runs 14 residues. The germline V and J ends were trimmed by 4 bases and 3 bases, with 10 bases remaining between them. CDR3 in DNA: TGTGCCAGCAGTTCCTACCTGGACAATCAGCCCCAGCATTTT. Protein: CASSSYLDNQPQHF.

The chain combines TRBV6-6 with TRBJ2-7; 9 bases line up with TRBD2. The junction had 12 bases not matched to a gene; V was cut back by 6 bases and J by 6 bases. This CDR3 has 15 residues. Looked up from germline, CDR1 is MNHNY and CDR2 is SVGAGI (reference sequence). The CDR3 bases are TGTGCCAGCAGCCTCCCCGGGACTAGCCCTTTCGAGCAGTACTTC. It yields the protein CASSLPGTSPFEQYF.

This chain connects TRBV7-9 to TRBJ2-1; 14 bases match TRBD2. The CDR3 has 19 residues. The germline V gene has CDR1 SEHNR and CDR2 FQNEAQ (reference sequence). The ends lost 5 bases at V and 0 bases at J; junction bases unmatched: 9. This CDR3 is CASSEGLAGGISSYNEQFF. CDR3 DNA: TGTGCCAGCAGCGAAGGACTAGCGGGAGGCATAAGCTCCTACAATGAGCAGTTCTTC.

This sequence joins TRBV11-2 and TRBJ1-1, with a tentative D call TRBD1 (6 bases). The CDR3 extends over 14 amino acids. In germline, CDR1 is SGHAT, CDR2 FQNNGV. V was cut by 4 bases and J by 1 base, with 10 bases left in between. The CDR3 coding sequence is TGTGCCAGCAGCTGGGGGCAGGAGAACACTGAAGCTTTCTTT. Its translation: CASSWGQENTEAFF.

The chain couples TRBV30 to TRBJ2-2, with unresolved D. This CDR3 contains 13 residues. V was cut by 4 bases and J by 6 bases, with 12 bases left in between. Germline CDR1 is GTSNPN and CDR2 is SVGIG (reference sequence). CDR3 in amino acids: CAWTTDLPGELFF. In nucleotides, the CDR3 is TGTGCCTGGACTACAGATCTGCCCGGGGAGCTGTTTTTT.

V gene TRBV13 combines with J gene TRBJ2-3, with 9 nucleotides matching TRBD1. The CDR3 is made up of 16 amino acids. J was trimmed by 3 bases and V by 6 bases; bases with no gene match: 10. Germline V gene lookup returns CDR1 PRHDT and CDR2 FYEKMQ (reference sequence). CDR3 residues: CASRRGQGLWTDTQYF. CDR3 DNA sequence: TGTGCCAGCAGACGAGGACAGGGGCTTTGGACAGATACGCAGTATTTT. Full variable domain (outside the CDR3, taken from reference TRBV13 and TRBJ2-3): AAGVIQSPRHLIKEKRETATLKCYPIPRHDTVYWYQQGPGQDPQFLISFYEKMQSDKGSIPDRFSAQQFSDYHSELNMSSLELGDSALYFCASRRGQGLWTDTQYFGPGTRLTVL.

This chain uses TRBV29-1 with TRBJ2-1; D uncertain. Germline values: CDR1 SQVTM, CDR2 ANQGSEA. With 7 bases removed from V and 6 bases from J, the gap between germline ends came to 13 bases. This CDR3 contains 12 residues. The CDR3 bases are TGCAGCGGCTTCCACATGGGCAATGAGCAGTTCTTC. Protein product: CSGFHMGNEQFF.

This clone was observed a few times. This chain links TRBV15 with TRBJ2-7; D uncertain. With 0 bases removed from V and 3 bases from J, the gap between germline ends came to 6 bases. This CDR3 comprises 13 residues. The germline V gene has CDR1 LNHNV and CDR2 YYDKDF (reference sequence). CDR3 in amino acids: CATSREGSYEQYF. The CDR3 bases are TGTGCCACCAGCAGAGAAGGCAGCTACGAGCAGTACTTC. The variable domain in full, with the rest retrieved from reference TRBV15 and TRBJ2-7, is DAMVIQNPRYQVTQFGKPVTLSCSQTLNHNVMYWYQQKSSQAPKLLFHYYDKDFNNEADTPDNFQSRRPNTSFCFLDIRSPGLGDTAMYLCATSREGSYEQYFGPGTRLTVT.

Points on this clone: One end of the junction varies from germline; a read error may be responsible. The chain links TRBV7-7 to TRBJ2-7; 11 positions agree with TRBD1. This CDR3 has 14 amino acids. Looked up from germline, CDR1 is SSHAT and CDR2 is FNYEAQ (reference sequence). The CDR3 is CASSLGQGAYEQYF. As DNA, the CDR3 is TGTGCTAGCAGCTTGGGACAGGGGGCCTACGAGCAGTACTTC.

The chain joins TRBV5-4 to TRBJ2-7; TRBD1 agrees at 7 bases. CDR1 and CDR2 from the germline V gene are SGHNT and YYREEE (reference sequence). Germline trimming cut 0 bases from V and 2 bases from J; bases unmatched to any gene: 5. The CDR3 totals 15 residues. CDR3 residues: CASSLGGTVTYEQYF. The DNA of the CDR3 is TGTGCCAGCAGCTTGGGTGGGACAGTGACCTACGAGCAGTACTTC.

The chain recombines TRBV19 with TRBJ2-5; TRBD2 matches at 10 bases. Unmatched junction bases numbered 6, after V lost 7 bases and J lost 1 base. The germline gives CDR1 LNHDA, CDR2 SQIVND (reference sequence). This CDR3 region has 15 residues. The chain's CDR3 is CASTSLAGTQETQYF. In nucleotides, the CDR3 is TGTGCCAGTACCTCACTAGCGGGAACCCAAGAGACCCAGTACTTC.

Points on this clone: Other DNA sequences in the same sample also yield this CDR3. The chain uses TRBV6-5 and TRBJ1-5, with D perhaps TRBD1 (5 bases). The germline V gene has CDR1 MNHEY and CDR2 SVGAGI. V was trimmed by 6 bases and J by 1 base, leaving 7 bases between them. This CDR3 region has 13 residues. CDR3 in DNA: TGTGCCAGCAGCCGGGACAGCAATCAGCCCCAGCATTTT. It specifies CASSRDSNQPQHF.

This chain uses TRBV7-9 with TRBJ2-5, with 7 bases that match TRBD2. The CDR3 sequence is 17 residues long. CDR1 is SEHNR and CDR2 is FQNEAQ in the germline V gene (reference sequence). Losses at the gene ends were 1 base for V and 1 base for J; bases not matched to a gene: 9. For the CDR3, the DNA is TGTGCCAGCAGCTTAGGCTTGGGCGGGAGACCCCAAGAGACCCAGTACTTC. It translates to CASSLGLGGRPQETQYF.

This clone has a handful of counts. CDR3 sequence: CASRQGLNYGYTF. In DNA, the CDR3 is TGTGCCAGCAGACAGGGACTCAACTATGGCTACACCTTC. The chain carries TRBV28 and TRBJ1-2; a possible D gene is TRBD1 (6 bases). This CDR3 region has 13 residues. V lost 6 bases and J 2 bases, leaving 10 bases between the germline ends. Per the germline V gene, CDR1 is MDHEN and CDR2 is SYDVKM.

Only a few counts were recorded for this clone. The V and J genes are TRBV29-1 and TRBJ2-1; the D is unclear. V gave up 4 bases and J gave up 8 bases, with 12 bases separating them. The CDR3 is made up of 12 amino acids. Germline CDR1 is SQVTM and CDR2 is ANQGSEA. CDR3 bases: TGCAGCGTTGGAGCCGGATTCCATGAGCAGTTCTTC. Translating it yields CSVGAGFHEQFF.

The chain uses TRBV4-3 and TRBJ1-5; a weak D match, TRBD1 (6 bases). The V gene lost 0 bases and the J gene lost 7 bases, with 19 bases spanning the gap. This CDR3 region has 17 residues. Germline assignment: CDR1 LGHNA and CDR2 YSLEER. The CDR3, as DNA: TGCGCCAGCAGCCAAGATAGGAAGAGGGCAGGGGCACAGCCCCAGCATTTT. It specifies CASSQDRKRAGAQPQHF.

The genes are TRBV19 and TRBJ2-7; no clear D gene. CDR1 is LNHDA, CDR2 SQIVND, per germline (reference sequence). V shed 5 bases and J shed 3 bases, with 14 bases lying between them. CDR3 length: 14 residues. The CDR3 region is CASSPQSSSYEQYF. The CDR3 region has the DNA TGTGCCAGTAGTCCGCAGAGTAGCAGCTACGAGCAGTACTTC.

This clone has more than one count but fewer than ten. The chain carries TRBV29-1 and TRBJ2-1, with a possible D match to TRBD2 (5 bases). Trimming cost V 7 bases and J 0 bases, with 10 bases left between them. Germline V gene data show CDR1 as SQVTM and CDR2 as ANQGSEA. This CDR3 is 13 amino acids long. The CDR3 loop reads CSAGDPSYNEQFF. CDR3 coding DNA: TGCAGCGCCGGGGATCCCTCCTACAATGAGCAGTTCTTC.

The CDR3, as DNA: TGTGCCAGCAGCCAAGATAGTTTTGGTACTAGCGGGAGGCATGAGCAGTTCTTC. It is translated as CASSQDSFGTSGRHEQFF. V and J are TRBV14 and TRBJ2-1; TRBD2 matches at 12 bases. Per the germline V gene, CDR1 is SGHDN and CDR2 is FVKESK. The ends lost 0 bases at V and 8 bases at J; junction bases unmatched: 11. The CDR3 consists of 18 residues.

This sequence joins TRBV2 and TRBJ1-5; a weak D match, TRBD1 (5 bases). The V gene lost 10 bases and the J gene lost 2 bases, with 15 bases spanning the gap. Germline assignment: CDR1 SNHLY and CDR2 FYNNEI. CDR3 length: 14 amino acids. DNA of the CDR3: TGTGCCACGGCGACGTGGGGGGGCAATCAGCCCCAGCATTTT. Protein sequence: CATATWGGNQPQHF.

The CDR3, as DNA: TGTGCCAGCAGTGTGACGGGAAGAAAGTATGGCTACACCTTC. It specifies CASSVTGRKYGYTF. The J gene is TRBJ1-2, the V gene TRBV28; D not resolved. The CDR3 runs to 14 residues. Trimming took 5 bases from V and 5 from J, leaving 15 bases between them. CDR1 and CDR2 from the germline V gene are MDHEN and SYDVKM.

This clone was detected once. CDR3 coding DNA: TGTGCCAGCAGCGCAGGGTTCACTGAAGCTTTCTTT. Translation: CASSAGFTEAFF. The genes are TRBV28 and TRBJ1-1, with D perhaps TRBD1 (5 bases). Germline-derived CDR1 and CDR2 are MDHEN and SYDVKM. The CDR3 sequence is 12 residues long. With 6 bases removed from V and 4 bases from J, the gap between germline ends came to 9 bases.